Detailed here is one TCR beta chain. Its antigen is unidentified. 13 Jbeta primers and 60 Vbeta primers were used for the PCR. Data came from immunoSEQ multiplex PCR; TCRdb stores just in-frame clones and leaves some out. The sample lists 150,000 to 200,000 clones; around 81% were seen once. The data were obtained in a study of cytomegalovirus exposure and HLA in healthy donors. Study-level information: Findings of an earlier analysis included some 110 million unique TCR beta sequences from roughly 190 million T cells. General study results and limits: TCR sequences were mostly rare, though some public TCRs occurred in many donors. In vitro assays verified that a few CMV-associated chains recognized CMV antigens specifically.

This receptor was taken from a woman between 18 and 30 years old in good health and CMV-seropositive. The sample comprised PBMCs.

CDR3 nucleotides: TGTGCCAGCAGTACACTAGCGGGGGGCTTCAATGAGCAGTTCTTC. It codes for CASSTLAGGFNEQFF. The genes are TRBV6-1 and TRBJ2-1; the match to TRBD2 covers 12 bases. Germline V CDR1 and CDR2: MNHNS, SASEGT. The trim removed 5 bases at V and 6 bases at J, leaving 5 bases unmatched. This CDR3 has 15 amino acids.